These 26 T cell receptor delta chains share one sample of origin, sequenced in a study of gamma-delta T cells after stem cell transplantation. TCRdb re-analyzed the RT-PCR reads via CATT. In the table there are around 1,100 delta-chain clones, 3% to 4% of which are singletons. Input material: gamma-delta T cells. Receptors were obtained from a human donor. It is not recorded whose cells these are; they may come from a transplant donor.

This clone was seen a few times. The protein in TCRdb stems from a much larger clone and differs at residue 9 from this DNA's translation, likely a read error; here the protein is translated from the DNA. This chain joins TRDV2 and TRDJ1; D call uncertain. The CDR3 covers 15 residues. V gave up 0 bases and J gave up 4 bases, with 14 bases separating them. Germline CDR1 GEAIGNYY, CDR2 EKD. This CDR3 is CACDTVEGSGDKLIF. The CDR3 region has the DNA TGTGCCTGTGACACCGTGGAGGGGTCTGGCGATAAACTCATCTTT.

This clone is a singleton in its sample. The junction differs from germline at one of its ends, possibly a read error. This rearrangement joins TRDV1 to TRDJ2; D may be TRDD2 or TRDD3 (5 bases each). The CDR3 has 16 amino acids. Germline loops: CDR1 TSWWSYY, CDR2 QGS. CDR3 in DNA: TGTGCTATTGGGGACGCCAACCTACTGTTGACAGCACAACTCTTCTTT. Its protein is CAIGDANLLLTAQLFF.

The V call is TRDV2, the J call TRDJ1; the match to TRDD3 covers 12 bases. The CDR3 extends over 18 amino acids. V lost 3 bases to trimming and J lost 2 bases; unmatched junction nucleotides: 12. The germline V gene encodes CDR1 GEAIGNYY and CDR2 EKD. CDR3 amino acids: CACDPMPGLGDTTDKLIF. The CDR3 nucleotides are TGTGCCTGTGACCCCATGCCCGGTCTGGGGGATACGACCGATAAACTCATCTTT.

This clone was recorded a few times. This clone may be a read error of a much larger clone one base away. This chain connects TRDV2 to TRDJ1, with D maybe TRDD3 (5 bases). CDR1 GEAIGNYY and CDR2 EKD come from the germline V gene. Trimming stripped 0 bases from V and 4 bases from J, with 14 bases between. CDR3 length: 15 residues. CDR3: CACDTAGTPVDKLIF. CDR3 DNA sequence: TGTGCCTGTGACACCGCGGGGACACCGGTCGATAAACTCATCTTT.

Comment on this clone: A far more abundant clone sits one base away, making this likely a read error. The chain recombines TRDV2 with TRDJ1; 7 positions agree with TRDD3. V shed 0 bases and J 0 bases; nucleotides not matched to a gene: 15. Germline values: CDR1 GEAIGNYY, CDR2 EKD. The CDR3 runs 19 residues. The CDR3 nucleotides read TGTGCCTGTGACACCGTGAGCACTGGGGAATACACGAACACCGATAAACTCATCTTT. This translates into CACDTVSTGEYTNTDKLIF.

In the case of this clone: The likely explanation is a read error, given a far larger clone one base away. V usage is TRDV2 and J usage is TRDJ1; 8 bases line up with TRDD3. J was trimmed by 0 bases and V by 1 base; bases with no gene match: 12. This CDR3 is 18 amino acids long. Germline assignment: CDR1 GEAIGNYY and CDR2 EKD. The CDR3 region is CACDTLVTGGRYTDKLIF. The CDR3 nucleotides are TGTGCCTGTGACACGTTGGTTACTGGGGGCCGGTACACCGATAAACTCATCTTT.

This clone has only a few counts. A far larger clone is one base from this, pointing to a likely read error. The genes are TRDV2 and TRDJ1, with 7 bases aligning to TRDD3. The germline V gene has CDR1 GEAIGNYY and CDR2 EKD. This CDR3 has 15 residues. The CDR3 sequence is CACDPTGADTDNLIF. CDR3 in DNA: TGTGCCTGTGACCCTACTGGGGCCGACACCGATAACCTCATCTTT.

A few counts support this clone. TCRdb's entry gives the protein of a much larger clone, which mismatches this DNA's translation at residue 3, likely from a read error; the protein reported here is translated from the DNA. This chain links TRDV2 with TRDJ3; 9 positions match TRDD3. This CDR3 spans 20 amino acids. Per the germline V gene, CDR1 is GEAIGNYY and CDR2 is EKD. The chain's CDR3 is CARDGTGGGSPTWDTRQMFF. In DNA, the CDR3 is TGTGCCCGTGACGGTACTGGGGGAGGATCCCCCACCTGGGACACCCGACAGATGTTTTTC.

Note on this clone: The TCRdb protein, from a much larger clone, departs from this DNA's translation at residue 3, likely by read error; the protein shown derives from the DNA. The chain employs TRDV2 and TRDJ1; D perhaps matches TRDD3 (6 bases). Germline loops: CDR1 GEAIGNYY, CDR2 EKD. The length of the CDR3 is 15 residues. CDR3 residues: CARDSLGGNTDKLIF. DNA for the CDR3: TGTGCCCGTGACTCCTTGGGGGGCAACACCGATAAACTCATCTTT.

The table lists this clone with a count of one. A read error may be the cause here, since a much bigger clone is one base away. CDR3 loop: CACDNIGLTTRTGGSATDKLIF. As DNA, the CDR3 is TGTGCCTGTGACAACATCGGCCTTACTACGCGTACTGGGGGTTCTGCCACCGATAAACTCATCTTT. The chain uses TRDV2 and TRDJ1; 8 bases line up with TRDD3. The length of the CDR3 is 22 residues. Germline CDR1 is GEAIGNYY and CDR2 is EKD. V gave up 2 bases and J gave up 1 base; unmatched junction bases: 26.

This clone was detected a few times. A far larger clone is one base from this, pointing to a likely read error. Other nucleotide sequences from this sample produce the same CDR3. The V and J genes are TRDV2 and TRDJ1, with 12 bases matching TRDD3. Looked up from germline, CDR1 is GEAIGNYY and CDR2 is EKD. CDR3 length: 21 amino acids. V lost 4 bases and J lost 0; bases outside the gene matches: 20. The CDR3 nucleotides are TGTGCCTGTGATACCGTAAACGGTCTGGGGGATACGACATCTAACACCGATAAACTCATCTTT. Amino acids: CACDTVNGLGDTTSNTDKLIF.

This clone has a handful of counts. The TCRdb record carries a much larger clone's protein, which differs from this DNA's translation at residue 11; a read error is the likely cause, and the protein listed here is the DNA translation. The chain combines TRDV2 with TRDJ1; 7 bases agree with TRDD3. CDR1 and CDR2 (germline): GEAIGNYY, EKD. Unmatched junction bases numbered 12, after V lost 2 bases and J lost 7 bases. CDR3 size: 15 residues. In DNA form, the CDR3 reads TGTGCCTGTGACAGCCTTACTGGGATACAGCGTAAACTCATCTTT. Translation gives CACDSLTGIQRKLIF.

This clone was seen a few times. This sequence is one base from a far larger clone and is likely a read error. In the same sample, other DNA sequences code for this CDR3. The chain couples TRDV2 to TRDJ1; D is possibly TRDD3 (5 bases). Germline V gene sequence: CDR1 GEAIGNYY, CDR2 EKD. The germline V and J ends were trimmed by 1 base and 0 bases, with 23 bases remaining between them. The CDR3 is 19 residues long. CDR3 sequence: CACDTVEGARGPYTDKLIF. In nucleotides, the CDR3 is TGTGCCTGTGACACTGTGGAGGGCGCAAGGGGACCGTACACCGATAAACTCATCTTT.

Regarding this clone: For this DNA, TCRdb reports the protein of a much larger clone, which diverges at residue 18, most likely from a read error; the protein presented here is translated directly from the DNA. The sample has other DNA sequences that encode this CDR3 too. CDR3 sequence (DNA): TGTGCCTGTGACACCGCAGACTTGGGGGATACGCATAAAGACACCCGACAGACGTTTTTC. Amino acid sequence: CACDTADLGDTHKDTRQTFF. The chain has TRDV2 and TRDJ3; 11 bases are a match to TRDD3. Germline V gene lookup returns CDR1 GEAIGNYY and CDR2 EKD. CDR3 length: 20 amino acids.

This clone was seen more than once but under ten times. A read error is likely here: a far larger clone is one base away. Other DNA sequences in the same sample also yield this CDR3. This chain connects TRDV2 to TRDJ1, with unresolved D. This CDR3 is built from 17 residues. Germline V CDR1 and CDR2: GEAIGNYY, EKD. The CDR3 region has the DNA TGTGCCTGTGACGGCCTCGGGGTTCCCGGAGGCACCGATAAACTCATCTTC. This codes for CACDGLGVPGGTDKLIF.

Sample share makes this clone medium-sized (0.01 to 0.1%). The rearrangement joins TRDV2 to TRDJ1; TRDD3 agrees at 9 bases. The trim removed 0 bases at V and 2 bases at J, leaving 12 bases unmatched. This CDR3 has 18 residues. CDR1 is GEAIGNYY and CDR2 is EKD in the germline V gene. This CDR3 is CACDTVTISGGSTDKLIF. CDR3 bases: TGTGCCTGTGACACCGTTACTATCTCTGGGGGATCGACCGATAAACTCATCTTT.

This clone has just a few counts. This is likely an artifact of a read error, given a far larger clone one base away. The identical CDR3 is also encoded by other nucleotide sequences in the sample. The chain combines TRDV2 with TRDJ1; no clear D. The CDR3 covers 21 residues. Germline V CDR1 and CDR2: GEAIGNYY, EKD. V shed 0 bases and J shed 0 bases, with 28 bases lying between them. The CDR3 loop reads CACDTLPVESGWKRHTDKLIF. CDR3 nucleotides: TGTGCCTGTGACACCCTCCCCGTCGAGAGTGGGTGGAAACGCCACACCGATAAACTCATCTTT.

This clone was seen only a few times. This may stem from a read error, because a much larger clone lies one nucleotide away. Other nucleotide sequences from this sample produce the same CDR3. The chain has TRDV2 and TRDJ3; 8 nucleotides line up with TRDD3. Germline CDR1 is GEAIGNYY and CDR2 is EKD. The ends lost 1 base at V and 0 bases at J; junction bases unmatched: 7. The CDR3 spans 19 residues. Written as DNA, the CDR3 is TGTGCCTGTGACACTGGGGGATCCAGGAGCTCCTGGGACACCCGACAGATGTTTTTC. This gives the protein CACDTGGSRSSWDTRQMFF.

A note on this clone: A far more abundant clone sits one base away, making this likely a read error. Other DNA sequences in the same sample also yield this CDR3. The CDR3 sequence: CACDTVGGHPDKLIF. The CDR3 region has the DNA TGTGCCTGTGACACAGTCGGAGGCCACCCCGATAAACTCATCTTC. J is TRDJ1 and V is TRDV2, with D unresolved. The CDR3 is 15 amino acids. The V gene's germline CDR1 is GEAIGNYY and CDR2 EKD.

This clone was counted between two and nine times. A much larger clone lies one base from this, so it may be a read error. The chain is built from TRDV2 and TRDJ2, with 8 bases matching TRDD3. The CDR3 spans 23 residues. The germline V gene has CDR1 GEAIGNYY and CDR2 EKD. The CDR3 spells CARDSVGGWGKPNIRALTAQLFF. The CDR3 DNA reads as TGTGCCCGTGACAGTGTTGGCGGCTGGGGGAAACCTAATATTAGGGCTTTGACAGCACAACTCTTCTTT.

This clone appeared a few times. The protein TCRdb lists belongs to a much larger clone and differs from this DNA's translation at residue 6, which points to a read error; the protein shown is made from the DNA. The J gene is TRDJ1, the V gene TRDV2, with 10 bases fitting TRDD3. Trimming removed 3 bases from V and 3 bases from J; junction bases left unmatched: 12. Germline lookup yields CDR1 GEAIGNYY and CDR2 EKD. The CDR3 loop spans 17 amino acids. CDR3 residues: CACDSPTGGLGPDKLIF. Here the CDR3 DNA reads TGTGCCTGTGACTCTCCTACTGGGGGATTGGGCCCCGATAAACTCATCTTT.

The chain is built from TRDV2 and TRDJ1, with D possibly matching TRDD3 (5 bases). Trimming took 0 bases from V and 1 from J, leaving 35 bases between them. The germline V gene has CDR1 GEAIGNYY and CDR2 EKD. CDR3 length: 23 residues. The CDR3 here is CACDTVGPGVTVGSSSSTDKLIF. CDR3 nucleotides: TGTGCCTGTGACACCGTGGGCCCAGGGGTTACTGTGGGATCCTCGTCTTCCACCGATAAACTCATCTTT.

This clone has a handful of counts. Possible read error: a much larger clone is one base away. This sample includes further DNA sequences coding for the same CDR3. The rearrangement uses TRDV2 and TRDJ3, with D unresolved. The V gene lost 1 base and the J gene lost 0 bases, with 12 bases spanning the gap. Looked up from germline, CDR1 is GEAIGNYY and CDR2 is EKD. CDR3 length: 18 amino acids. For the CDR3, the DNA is TGTGCCTGTGACACTGGAGGATCCGACTCCTGGGACACCCGACAGATGTTTTTC. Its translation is CACDTGGSDSWDTRQMFF.

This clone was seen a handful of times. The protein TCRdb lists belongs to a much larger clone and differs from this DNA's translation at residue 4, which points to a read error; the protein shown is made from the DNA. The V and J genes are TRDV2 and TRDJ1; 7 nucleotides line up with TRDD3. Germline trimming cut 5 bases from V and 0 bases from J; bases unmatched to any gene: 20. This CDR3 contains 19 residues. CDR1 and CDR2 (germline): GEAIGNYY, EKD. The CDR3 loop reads CACGIFIPQYWGYTDKLIF. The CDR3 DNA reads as TGTGCCTGTGGCATCTTTATTCCCCAATACTGGGGTTACACCGATAAACTCATCTTT.

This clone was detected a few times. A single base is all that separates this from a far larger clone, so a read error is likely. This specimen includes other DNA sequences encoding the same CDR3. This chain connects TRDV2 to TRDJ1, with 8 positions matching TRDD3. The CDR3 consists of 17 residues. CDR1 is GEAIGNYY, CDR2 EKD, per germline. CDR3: CACDTVGLGGNTDKLIF. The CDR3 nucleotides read TGTGCCTGTGACACCGTCGGACTGGGGGGAAACACTGATAAACTCATCTTT.

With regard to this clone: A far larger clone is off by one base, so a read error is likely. The CDR3 nucleotides are TGTGCCCGTGACACCGTCGGACTGGGGGATATTGTCACCGATAAACTCATCTTT. The encoded protein is CARDTVGLGDIVTDKLIF. V and J are TRDV2 and TRDJ1; 11 positions match TRDD3. Per the germline V gene, CDR1 is GEAIGNYY and CDR2 is EKD. CDR3 length: 18 residues.